This T cell receptor beta chain was recovered during a study of blood T cell repertoires in COVID-19. At the level of the study: The cDNA or gDNA used as material had been derived from T cells, B-cell-depleted T cells, or PBMCs.

Authors' processing steps: Reference gene primers were amplified, and this amplification served to estimate nucleated cell counts. Assay: immunoSEQ multiplex PCR; the TCRdb copy retains only in-frame clones and omits some. V, J and clone size are those of that table, while D and trimming were read from the DNA. This sample has about 250,000 clones, with roughly 80% found just once. Germline V gives CDR1 MNHEY, CDR2 SMNVEV (reference sequence). The CDR3 runs 19 residues. V was clipped by 2 bases and J by 3 bases, with 25 bases between them. The sequencing input was peripheral blood. This chain links TRBV27 with TRBJ1-1; tentative D call: TRBD1 (5 bases). This TCR derives from a woman aged 40-49 years with active or convalescent COVID-19. The CDR3 DNA follows: TGTGCCAGCAGTTTAAACCGCATTCCAGGAGCCCGGGGGGACACTGAAGCTTTCTTT. It encodes CASSLNRIPGARGDTEAFF.